The 2 T cell receptor beta chains below were found in one sample sequenced in a study of beta chain features in type 1 diabetes. General study points: Shorter TCRB CDR3s, moderately but significantly so, were found in Type 1 diabetes patients in all four CD4+ subsets.

These receptors' targets are unknown. Reverse transcribing all isolated RNA meant expressed TCRB transcripts were sequenced. Data came from immunoSEQ multiplex PCR; TCRdb stores just in-frame clones and leaves some out. This table has some 190,000 clones, 7.8% appearing once. The sample comprised central memory CD4+ T cells from blood. The receptors were sampled from a woman in her forties with type 1 diabetes.

This chain connects TRBV7-3 to TRBJ2-7; 7 bases are shared with TRBD2. The CDR3 totals 15 residues. V gave up 2 bases and J gave up 3 bases; unmatched junction bases: 7. The germline CDR1 and CDR2 sequences are SGHTA and FQGTGA. The CDR3 spells CASSLAHSGLYEQYF. Written as DNA, the CDR3 is TGTGCCAGCAGCTTAGCGCATAGCGGGCTCTACGAGCAGTACTTC.

This clone has just a few counts. This chain links TRBV28 with TRBJ1-2, with 7 bases that match TRBD1. The germline V gene encodes CDR1 MDHEN and CDR2 SYDVKM. The CDR3 extends over 16 amino acids. With V trimmed by 6 bases and J by 4 bases, 14 bases remained unmatched. The CDR3 DNA follows: TGTGCCAGCAGCCCTCCTTCAGGGGGTCCTACCTATGGCTACACCTTC. It encodes CASSPPSGGPTYGYTF.